The TCR beta chain described here comes from a study of T-cell memory formation after mild COVID-19. Study information: The TCR clusters were mostly specific to one donor.

TCRdb used MiXCR to reprocess the 5' RACE reads, holding one entry per CDR3 protein. The sample carries about 180,000 distinct CDR3 sequences, 16% recorded once. This clonotype was sampled from an adult woman who had mild COVID-19 (a few samples of this study predate the infection). Cell type and time point are not known. The sample comprised PBMCs or a T cell subset sorted from them (not recorded which).

CDR3 in DNA: TGTGCCAGCAGTGCACAGGGTATTTACTTC. The encoded protein is CASSAQGIYF. The J gene is TRBJ2-7, the V gene TRBV2; perhaps TRBD1 as D (6 bases). Trimming cost V 4 bases and J 13 bases, with 11 bases left between them. CDR3 length: 10 residues. Germline V gene sequence: CDR1 SNHLY, CDR2 FYNNEI.